This is a list of T cell receptor beta chains from one sample in a study of patients and donors after allogeneic stem cell transplantation. One entry per CDR3 protein, called by TCRdb with MiXCR from the RT-PCR reads. Of about 230,000 distinct CDR3 sequences listed, around 14% are singletons. The sample was blood, either unsorted or a sorted T cell fraction (not recorded which). The origin of the receptors is a human donor who was either an allogeneic HSCT recipient or a stem cell or donor lymphocyte infusion donor (not recorded which). It is not recorded whose cells these are; they may come from a transplant donor. Each CDR3 is given with its conserved first and last residue. D genes are given only for firm matches. Clone size is stated in some rows and not others, as once, few, many or a class when expanded.

TGTGCCAGCAGCCGGTCAGGGCAGCGGGGGCAAGAGCAGTTCTTC,CASSRSGQRGQEQFF,many,TRBV14,TRBJ2-1,TRBD2
TGCGCCAGCAGCCAAGATGTCAGGGGACTACGACAGCCCCAGCATTTT,CASSQDVRGLRQPQHF,.,TRBV4-3,TRBJ1-5,.
TGCGCCAGCAGCTTGGCCCAGGCGGACAATGAGCAGTTCTTC,CASSLAQADNEQFF,few,TRBV5-1,TRBJ2-1,.
TGTGCCTGGACCCAGGACGAGGATTATGGCTACACCTTC,CAWTQDEDYGYTF,.,TRBV30,TRBJ1-2,.
TGTGCCACCAGTGACCCATTGGTCACCGGGGAGCTGTTTTTT,CATSDPLVTGELFF,few,TRBV24-1,TRBJ2-2,.
TGTGCCAGCAGCTCGATAACTAGCGGGAGAAGATCAGGGAATGAGCAGTTCTTC,CASSSITSGRRSGNEQFF,.,TRBV5-6,TRBJ2-1,TRBD2
TGCAGTGCCGCATCGACTAGCGGCTACGAGCAGTACTTC,CSAASTSGYEQYF,few,TRBV20-1,TRBJ2-7,TRBD2
TGTGCCAGCAGCCCAAGGGACAGTAACTATGGCTACACCTTC,CASSPRDSNYGYTF,many,TRBV3-1,TRBJ1-2,TRBD1
TGTGCCAGCCGCTGGTCGACGGGGGAGAGCACAGATACGCAGTATTTT,CASRWSTGESTDTQYF,.,TRBV6-1,TRBJ2-3,.
TGTGCCAGCAGCTTAGCGGGGACCCGGGGCTACACCTTC,CASSLAGTRGYTF,few,TRBV7-2,TRBJ1-2,.
TGTGCCAGCTCACCTCTCATGTACGCGGGGGGGCATGAAGATACGCAGTATTTT,CASSPLMYAGGHEDTQYF,few,TRBV18,TRBJ2-3,TRBD2
TGTGCCAGCAGTGCCCAGGGGGGACCCCTCACAGATACGCAGTATTTT,CASSAQGGPLTDTQYF,.,TRBV6-1,TRBJ2-3,.
TGTGCCAGCAGAACCGCTCGTAACACTGAAGCTTTCTTT,CASRTARNTEAFF,many,TRBV6-1,TRBJ1-1,.
TGCAGTGCTGGAGAGTCGAGCGGGAGGCAACTCCAAGAGACCCAGTACTTC,CSAGESSGRQLQETQYF,.,TRBV20-1,TRBJ2-5,TRBD2
TGTGCCAGCTCACCACCACCGGCCTCAAATCAGCCCCAGCATTTT,CASSPPPASNQPQHF,.,TRBV18,TRBJ1-5,.
TGTGCCAGCAGTGTTCAACAAGGCGCTGAAGCTTTCTTT,CASSVQQGAEAFF,few,TRBV2,TRBJ1-1,.
TGTGCCAGCAGCCAACAAAGGGGGACGAACCTATACGAGCAGTACTTC,CASSQQRGTNLYEQYF,few,TRBV4-2,TRBJ2-7,.